This T cell receptor beta chain stems from a study of blood T cells in healthy people across ages. This clonotype was seen more than once but under ten times. The antigen remains undetermined. PCR was performed a second time for about 7 to 12 cycles using a sample-barcoded 5' primer and a J-beta primer mix. Per-sample output comprised a minimum of 2.5 million paired-end reads containing CDR3. MiXCR, run by TCRdb on the 5' RACE reads, gives a single entry per CDR3 protein. The sample records approximately 1.5 million distinct CDR3 sequences, roughly two fifths being singletons. Findings and limits, study-wide: The diversity estimates, figures obtained from one million T cells, were considered underestimates. Roughly linear age-related decline in beta diversity appeared, significant by age about 37.

The CDR3 runs to 13 residues. CDR1 and CDR2 (germline): SGDLS, YYNGEE. V gave up 4 bases and J gave up 6 bases; unmatched junction bases: 4. J is TRBJ1-1 and V is TRBV9, with 9 bases aligning to TRBD1. The clonotype was recovered from a woman under 30 in good health. The sequencing sample was made of blood. CDR3 in amino acids: CASSTGTGPEAFF. The DNA for the CDR3 is TGTGCCAGCAGCACTGGGACAGGGCCTGAAGCTTTCTTT.